The clone carrying this TCR beta chain was seen repeatedly, ten times or more. No antigen is known for it. The time point was: newly diagnosed GD, antithyroid drugs for less than 3 months. Researchers made the TCR library from RNA that was extracted from PBMCs. Assembly of TCR beta libraries relied on iRepertoire HTBI primers together with Arm-PCR of CDR3 regions. TCRdb fed the multiplex PCR reads into MiXCR, producing one record per CDR3 protein. Among 500,000 or so distinct CDR3 sequences, about a sixth were seen once, and the ten largest hold 12%. This specimen comes from a study of regulatory T cells in long-lasting Graves disease. Study results and limitations: Persistent disease was characterized by preferential usage of TRBV28, TRBJ1-2 and TRBJ2-5.

This CDR3 is 13 amino acids long. CDR1 is SGHDN, CDR2 FVKESK, per germline. Trimming took off 1 base at V and 1 base at J, with 3 bases between the two ends. This sample was also put to use in a study of T cells in Graves' hyperthyroidism and ophthalmopathy. This second study says: Patients were excluded because of uncontrolled infection, other autoimmune disease, pregnancy or lactation.

This TCR came from a middle-aged man with Graves disease. The chain carries TRBV14 and TRBJ2-3; D not certain. The material was peripheral blood mononuclear cells (PBMCs), obtained at new diagnosis, from a patient treated with antithyroid drugs. The CDR3 region is CASSQAGTDTQYF. The CDR3 DNA reads TGTGCCAGCAGCCAAGCAGGCACAGATACGCAGTATTTT. Complete variable domain (other parts from reference TRBV14 and TRBJ2-3): EAGVTQFPSHSVIEKGQTVTLRCDPISGHDNLYWYRRVMGKEIKFLLHFVKESKQDESGMPNNRFLAERTGGTYSTLKVQPAELEDSGVYFCASSQAGTDTQYFGPGTRLTVL.